Below, one T cell receptor beta chain is given with its context. Its antigen is as yet unknown. Time point specified: week 11, during vaccination. In every dose of vaccine, 300 ug of mutant IDH1 20-mer peptide was given alongside topical imiquimod. In every donor, the tumor was a new WHO grade 3 or 4 IDH1-mutant, ATRX-lost astrocytoma. CDR3 size: 16 residues. V lost 6 bases to trimming and J lost 4 bases, with 24 bases between them. Germline CDR1 and CDR2: GTSNPN and SVGIG (reference sequence). The data belong to a study of a mutant IDH1 vaccine in newly diagnosed glioma. Background on the study: The start of vaccination came 4-6 weeks after radiotherapy alone, or with temozolomide cycles.

Generated by immunoSEQ multiplex PCR, the TCRdb table keeps only in-frame clones and is missing some. The data contain fewer than 75,000 clones, around 84% of them singletons. This TCR was sampled from a woman aged 50 to 65 with glioma. The rearrangement links TRBV30 to TRBJ1-2; D is perhaps TRBD1 (6 bases). This sample comprised PBMCs, obtained from a glioma patient whose treatment included an IDH1 peptide vaccine. CDR3 in DNA: TGTGCCTGTCCCAGAACCTCAGGGGCAGGAGCCTATGGCTACACCTTC. Translation: CACPRTSGAGAYGYTF.